This is a list of T cell receptor beta chains from one sample in a study of T cells in localized non-small cell lung cancer. Profiling relied on immunoSEQ multiplex PCR, and the TCRdb table lists in-frame clones only, not all of them. The sample holds approximately 45,000 clones, around 81% seen once. Sample: peripheral blood mononuclear cells, taken before any cancer treatment. The receptors come from a man aged 35 to 69 with stage III lung adenocarcinoma. Each CDR3 is given with its conserved first and last residue. D genes are given only for firm matches. Some rows have no size entry. The others give once, few or many, or a class for an expanded clone.

TRBD2 | TRBJ2-7 | TRBV29-1 | . | CSVDERGGGKQYF | TGCAGCGTTGACGAGCGGGGGGGCGGCAAACAGTACTTC
TRBD1 | TRBJ2-7 | TRBV6-5 | . | CASSYTRDRVHEQYF | TGTGCCAGCAGTTATACCCGGGACAGGGTACACGAGCAGTACTTC
. | TRBJ2-7 | TRBV4-2 | . | CASSQEGTARSSYEQYF | TGTGCCAGCAGCCAAGAGGGGACGGCTAGGAGCTCCTACGAGCAGTACTTC
. | TRBJ1-3 | TRBV5-1 | . | CASSLMPTATGNTIYF | TGCGCCAGCAGCTTGATGCCGACAGCAACCGGAAACACCATATATTTT
TRBD1 | TRBJ2-5 | TRBV19 | . | CASKARGRQETQYF | TGTGCCAGTAAGGCCAGGGGGCGGCAAGAGACCCAGTACTTC
TRBD2 | TRBJ2-1 | TRBV5-1 | . | CASQGRLAENNEQFF | TGCGCCTCCCAAGGAAGGCTAGCGGAGAACAATGAGCAGTTCTTC
. | TRBJ1-5 | TRBV6-5 | . | CASNLQGTQPQHF | TGTGCCAGCAATTTACAGGGAACTCAGCCCCAGCATTTT
TRBD1 | TRBJ2-7 | TRBV27 | . | CASSSEIGTVYEQYF | TGTGCCAGCAGTTCCGAAATAGGGACAGTTTACGAGCAGTACTTC
TRBD1 | TRBJ1-3 | TRBV30 | . | CALQGASGNTIYF | TGTGCCTTACAGGGGGCATCTGGAAACACCATATATTTT
. | TRBJ2-7 | TRBV9 | once | CASSVGVGGEQYF | TGTGCCAGCAGCGTAGGTGTAGGTGGCGAGCAGTACTTC
TRBD2 | TRBJ2-7 | TRBV10-3 | . | CAIRGGPTSSYEQYF | TGTGCCATCCGGGGGGGGCCGACAAGCTCCTACGAGCAGTACTTC
. | TRBJ1-3 | TRBV5-1 | . | CASSSTGTGGSSAGNTIYF | TGCGCCAGCAGCTCCACCGGGACCGGGGGTTCCTCTGCTGGAAACACCATATATTTT
. | TRBJ1-6 | TRBV5-1 | few | CASSLGRQGGSPLHF | TGCGCCAGCAGCTTGGGGCGCCAAGGAGGGTCACCCCTCCACTTT
. | TRBJ1-1 | TRBV5-1 | . | CASSREVMNTEAFF | TGCGCCAGCAGCCGGGAAGTAATGAACACTGAAGCTTTCTTT
. | TRBJ1-5 | TRBV28 | few | CASSLLGQPQHF | TGTGCCAGCAGTTTATTGGGCCAGCCCCAGCATTTT
. | TRBJ2-7 | TRBV27 | . | CASSLTVLSYEQYF | TGTGCCAGCAGTTTAACAGTCCTCTCCTACGAGCAGTACTTC
TRBD1 | TRBJ2-5 | TRBV5-4 | . | CASSPGQDLTNRYQETQYF | TGTGCCAGCAGCCCGGGACAGGACCTCACAAATAGGTACCAAGAGACCCAGTACTTC
. | TRBJ1-1 | TRBV6-5 | . | CASSYGTEAFF | TGTGCCAGCAGTTACGGAACTGAAGCTTTCTTT
TRBD1 | TRBJ2-7 | TRBV4-1 | . | CASSQEGQGPREQYF | TGCGCCAGCAGCCAAGAGGGACAGGGCCCGCGAGAGCAGTACTTC
TRBD2 | TRBJ2-5 | TRBV10-2 | . | CASRGTNGGVWETQYF | TGCGCCAGCAGGGGGACTAACGGGGGAGTGTGGGAGACCCAGTACTTC
TRBD2 | TRBJ2-1 | TRBV4-2 | . | CASSLGGSTYNEQFF | TGTGCCAGCAGCCTGGGGGGGAGCACCTACAATGAGCAGTTCTTC
TRBD2 | TRBJ2-5 | TRBV30 | . | CVWTDYAGTRNQETQYF | TGTGTCTGGACCGACTATGCTGGGACTAGGAACCAAGAGACCCAGTACTTC
. | TRBJ2-3 | TRBV4-1 | once | CASSQELSSGDTQYF | TGCGCCAGCAGCCAAGAGTTGTCAAGTGGAGATACGCAGTATTTT
TRBD2 | TRBJ2-7 | TRBV7-3 | . | CASSLRGGPSYEQYF | TGTGCCAGCAGCTTACGGGGGGGGCCCTCCTACGAGCAGTACTTC
TRBD1 | TRBJ2-7 | TRBV5-1 | . | CASSLDGTGYEQYF | TGCGCCAGCAGCTTGGATGGGACAGGCTACGAGCAGTACTTC
. | TRBJ1-1 | TRBV7-9 | . | CASSSAGNTEAFF | TGTGCCAGCAGCTCAGCGGGGAACACTGAAGCTTTCTTT
. | TRBJ2-7 | TRBV5-1 | . | CASSLQAGFYEQYF | TGCGCCAGCAGCTTACAGGCAGGATTCTACGAGCAGTACTTC
TRBD2 | TRBJ2-5 | TRBV5-6 | . | CASSFRGTSRETQYF | TGTGCCAGCAGCTTCAGGGGGACTAGCAGGGAGACCCAGTACTTC
TRBD2 | TRBJ2-7 | TRBV5-4 | . | CASSQEASGYYEQYF | TGTGCCAGCAGCCAAGAGGCTAGCGGGTACTACGAGCAGTACTTC
TRBD2 | TRBJ2-7 | TRBV9 | once | CASSVASSGGTYEQYF | TGTGCCAGCAGCGTAGCATCTAGCGGGGGAACCTACGAGCAGTACTTC
. | TRBJ2-5 | TRBV27 | once | CASSRSGTPETQYF | TGTGCCAGCAGTCGCTCCGGGACCCCAGAGACCCAGTACTTC
TRBD1 | TRBJ2-6 | TRBV28 | . | CASSIIGQGLSGANVLTF | TGTGCCAGCAGTATTATAGGACAGGGCCTATCTGGGGCCAACGTCCTGACTTTC
. | TRBJ1-5 | TRBV2 | . | CASTVGASGQPQHF | TGTGCCAGCACGGTCGGGGCGAGCGGGCAGCCCCAGCATTTT
. | TRBJ1-5 | TRBV19 | . | CASMREWGRGSLNQPQHF | TGTGCCAGTATGAGGGAGTGGGGTAGAGGAAGCCTCAATCAGCCCCAGCATTTT
. | TRBJ1-4 | TRBV19 | . | CASSMGGAGSTNEKLFF | TGTGCCAGTAGTATGGGGGGCGCTGGATCCACTAATGAAAAACTGTTTTTT
TRBD2 | TRBJ2-3 | TRBV29-1 | . | CSVDWGLAATDTQYF | TGCAGCGTTGATTGGGGACTAGCGGCCACAGATACGCAGTATTTT
. | TRBJ1-1 | TRBV4-2 | . | CASSQEQAQKNTEAFF | TGTGCCAGCAGCCAAGAGCAGGCACAGAAGAACACTGAAGCTTTCTTT
. | TRBJ2-3 | TRBV14 | . | CASSQEKRSTDTQYF | TGTGCCAGCAGCCAAGAAAAGCGGAGCACAGATACGCAGTATTTT
. | TRBJ2-7 | TRBV6-5 | . | CASSYSGFRGEQYF | TGTGCCAGCAGTTACTCGGGATTCAGGGGCGAGCAGTACTTC
TRBD1 | TRBJ1-3 | TRBV14 | . | CASSQDRGQNTIYF | TGTGCCAGCAGCCAAGACAGGGGGCAAAACACCATATATTTT
. | TRBJ2-6 | TRBV15 | . | CATSWGGANVLTF | TGTGCCACCAGCTGGGGGGGGGCCAACGTCCTGACTTTC
TRBD1 | TRBJ2-1 | TRBV30 | . | CAWRVGQGYYNEQFF | TGTGCCTGGCGGGTAGGACAGGGCTACTACAATGAGCAGTTCTTC
. | TRBJ2-2 | TRBV14 | . | CASSPHIRHFTNTGELFF | TGTGCCAGCAGTCCGCATATCAGGCACTTTACGAACACCGGGGAGCTGTTTTTT
TRBD1 | TRBJ2-1 | TRBV10-3 | . | CAIRQTGGEVDNEQFF | TGTGCCATCAGACAAACAGGGGGCGAAGTTGACAATGAGCAGTTCTTC
. | TRBJ1-2 | TRBV10-1 | . | CASRERVSDYGYTF | TGCGCCAGCCGAGAGAGGGTGTCCGACTATGGCTACACCTTC
. | TRBJ2-5 | TRBV21-1 | . | CASSKGGSEETQYF | TGTGCCAGCAGCAAAGGGGGATCGGAGGAGACCCAGTACTTC
. | TRBJ2-1 | TRBV11-1 | . | CASSLQGNPYNEQFF | TGTGCCAGCAGCCTCCAGGGCAATCCCTACAATGAGCAGTTCTTC
. | TRBJ2-5 | TRBV5-1 | . | CASSRGHSQETQYF | TGCGCCAGCAGCCGCGGACACAGTCAAGAGACCCAGTACTTC
. | TRBJ2-7 | TRBV10-3 | . | CAISEGDTYEQYF | TGTGCCATCAGTGAAGGGGACACCTACGAGCAGTACTTC
TRBD1 | TRBJ2-7 | TRBV7-7 | . | CASSMGQGYEQYF | TGTGCCAGCAGCATGGGACAGGGCTACGAGCAGTACTTC
. | TRBJ2-7 | TRBV19 | . | CASSFTGETYEQYF | TGTGCCAGTAGCTTCACCGGAGAAACCTACGAGCAGTACTTC
TRBD1 | TRBJ2-1 | TRBV7-2 | . | CASSFSGTGSWGEQFF | TGTGCCAGCAGCTTCTCCGGGACAGGCTCTTGGGGGGAGCAGTTCTTC
. | TRBJ1-5 | TRBV21-1 | . | CASSIDRGKGSNQPQHF | TGTGCCAGCAGCATTGACAGGGGTAAGGGAAGCAATCAGCCCCAGCATTTT